This T cell receptor beta chain was captured in a study of early T cells in non-severe SARS-CoV-2 infection. Study at large: Unsorted whole-blood RNA was sequenced in bulk, leaving chains unpaired. Regarding the study as a whole: Sequences matched to VDJdb favored anti-spike CD8 responses, while private and CD4 specificities were missed.

CDR1 SGDLS and CDR2 YYNGEE come from the germline V gene. The V and J ends lost 2 bases and 6 bases, in that order; junction bases with no gene match: 7. CDR3 length: 14 residues. About this clonotype: What it binds is not known.

Tagging with unique molecular identifiers was applied to individual cDNA molecules. One entry per CDR3 protein results from TCRdb running MiXCR on the 5' RACE reads. The table includes approximately 79,000 distinct CDR3 sequences, roughly an eighth detected once. The specimen sequenced was whole blood. The TCR originated in an adult who was a healthcare worker with PCR-confirmed SARS-CoV-2 infection or an uninfected control (not recorded which). J is TRBJ1-2 and V is TRBV9, with 7 bases identical to TRBD1. The CDR3 nucleotides are TGTGCCAGCAGCGTTGATGGGACAGACAATGGCTACACCTTC. Residues: CASSVDGTDNGYTF.